The clone carrying this T cell receptor (beta chain) showed up just a few times. The target antigen is unknown. This sample is part of a study of T cell repertoires in cytomegalovirus infection. Study background: Through public TCR beta signatures, both CMV infection and matching HLA type were indicated. Whole-study results and caveats: Carriage of CMV together with the relevant HLA was identifiable through cumulative public TCR beta family frequency. Dominant in the ex vivo response were TCR beta clonotypes restricted by HLA-C and specific for CMV.

TCRdb reprocessed the reads via MiXCR and lists one record per CDR3 protein. The profile shows 200,000 to 250,000 distinct CDR3 sequences, roughly 23% of them singletons. Germline lookup yields CDR1 LNHDA and CDR2 SQIVND (reference sequence). This CDR3 is built from 14 residues. Trimming stripped 2 bases from V and 4 bases from J, with 12 bases between. The specimen sequenced was CD8+ T cells from PBMCs. The TCR originated in a human donor in good health (CMV status not recorded). Some clones in this sample may be carry-over from other donors' samples. The chain employs TRBV19 and TRBJ2-7, with D perhaps TRBD1 or TRBD2 (6 bases each). The CDR3 DNA is TGTGCCAGTAGTATAACCGGGGGCGGTTACGAGCAGTACTTC. The encoded protein is CASSITGGGYEQYF. The full variable domain, rest sourced from reference TRBV19 and TRBJ2-7, is DGGITQSPKYLFRKEGQNVTLSCEQNLNHDAMYWYRQDPGQGLRLIYYSQIVNDFQKGDIAEGYSVSREKKESFPLTVTSAQKNPTAFYLCASSITGGGYEQYFGPGTRLTVT.